A selection of T cell receptor beta chains follows, all from one sample in a study of blood T cell repertoires in COVID-19. The table came from immunoSEQ multiplex PCR; TCRdb's copy has only in-frame clones and leaves some out. This sample has around 19,000 clones, with 86% found just once. Sequenced material: peripheral blood. Receptors originate from a human donor in a cohort sampled during active COVID-19. Each CDR3 is given with its conserved first and last residue. A D gene is named only where the DNA matches it firmly. Not every row has a clone size; where given, it reads once, few, many or a size class.

j_call cdr3_length v_call clone_size d_call cdr3_aa
TRBJ2-7 13 TRBV7-6 . TRBD2 CQMSGSGTYEQYF
TRBJ1-4 15 TRBV19 . . CASQRQEATNEKLFF
TRBJ1-1 14 TRBV7-8 . TRBD1 CASSFGQGVTEAFF
TRBJ2-7 17 TRBV4-1 once TRBD2 CASSQALSGGSVYEQYF
TRBJ2-1 14 TRBV7-3 once TRBD1 CASSPTGGLGEQFF
TRBJ1-6 16 TRBV20-1 once . CSASLTGNPYNSPLHF
TRBJ2-1 15 TRBV6-5 . TRBD1 CASRRGQGPYNEQFF
TRBJ2-3 15 TRBV3-1/TRBV3-2 . . CASSQDVVSTDTQYF
TRBJ2-2 13 TRBV6-5 . . CASSRGNTGELFF
TRBJ2-7 14 TRBV27 . . CASSLGGAAGEQYF
TRBJ1-5 16 TRBV4-1 few . CASSQDPGNSNQPQHF
TRBJ2-1 15 TRBV5-4 . TRBD2 CASSFAREGGQEQFF
TRBJ2-3 15 TRBV10-2 few . CASSESPTSTDTQYF
TRBJ2-2 16 TRBV7-6 . TRBD1 CASSQRDSDNTGELFF
TRBJ1-5 14 TRBV7-6 few . CASSLTSGDQPQHF
TRBJ2-2 12 TRBV11-1 few . CASSLSAGELFF
TRBJ2-3 16 TRBV6-1 . TRBD1 CASSEMTGGSTDTQYF
TRBJ2-5 14 TRBV7-7 . TRBD1 CASSLRDRRETQYF
TRBJ2-1 17 TRBV14 few . CASSPELLGNGNNEQFF
TRBJ2-1 15 TRBV5-1 . . CASSLRGSAYNEQFF
TRBJ2-3 16 TRBV9 . TRBD2 CASSSFGSSGTDTQYF
TRBJ2-3 18 TRBV18 . . CASSPRTGVAGSTDTQYF
TRBJ1-6 12 TRBV25-1 . . CASSVGGPPLHF
TRBJ2-1 15 TRBV27 . TRBD1 CASSPRQGAVNEQFF
TRBJ2-6 18 TRBV10-2 . TRBD1 CASSESGTGLSGANVLTF
TRBJ2-1 17 TRBV4-1 . TRBD2 CASSDGTSGSKGQQQFF
TRBJ2-1 15 TRBV5-8 . TRBD2 CASSLLAGATNEQFF
TRBJ2-7 16 TRBV6-1 . TRBD2 CASSESPTSGSYEQYF
TRBJ1-2 13 TRBV18 . . CASSPGRGDGYTF
TRBJ2-1 16 TRBV9 . TRBD1 CASSSNRGSSYNEQFF
TRBJ2-2 17 TRBV20-1 . TRBD2 CSASGVAGRPNTGELFF
TRBJ1-5 15 TRBV28 . . CASRPGRQLNQPQHF
TRBJ2-1 15 TRBV28 . TRBD1 CASSLLGQGSHEQFF